This T cell receptor beta chain was sequenced for a study of blood T cell repertoires in COVID-19. The wider study: PBMCs, B-cell-depleted T cells, or T cells were the source of the cDNA or gDNA that made up the material.

Per the authors' pipeline: Estimates of nucleated cell counts were drawn from the amplification of reference gene primers. Only in-frame clones appear in the TCRdb table, and some are missing; sequencing was by immunoSEQ multiplex PCR. Clone size and the V and J calls come from that table; the DNA yielded D and trimming. The sample lists approximately 110,000 clones, about 85% occurring once. The CDR3 is 15 residues long. Germline values: CDR1 KGHSH, CDR2 LQKENI. V trimming: 8 bases; J trimming: 0 bases; junction bases outside the gene matches: 9. The chain couples TRBV18 to TRBJ1-1; TRBD1 aligns across 7 bases. The sample taken for sequencing was peripheral blood. This TCR came from a human donor in a cohort sampled during active COVID-19. The CDR3 loop is CASTRDSTMNTEAFF. The CDR3 DNA reads as TGTGCCAGCACTCGGGACAGTACTATGAACACTGAAGCTTTCTTT.